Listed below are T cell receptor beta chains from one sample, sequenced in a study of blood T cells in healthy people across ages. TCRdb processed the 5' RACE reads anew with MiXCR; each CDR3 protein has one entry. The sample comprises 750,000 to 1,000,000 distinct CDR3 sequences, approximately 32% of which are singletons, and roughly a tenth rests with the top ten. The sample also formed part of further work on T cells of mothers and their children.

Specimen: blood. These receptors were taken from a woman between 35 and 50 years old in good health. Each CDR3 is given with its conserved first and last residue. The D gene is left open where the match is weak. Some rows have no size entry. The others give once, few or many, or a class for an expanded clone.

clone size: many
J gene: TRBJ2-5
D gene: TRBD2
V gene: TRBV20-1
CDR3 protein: CSARERSGGRQETQYF
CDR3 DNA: TGCAGTGCTAGAGAACGGAGCGGGGGTCGGCAAGAGACCCAGTACTTC

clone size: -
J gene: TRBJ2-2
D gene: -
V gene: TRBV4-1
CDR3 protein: CASSQEVGAVTGELFF
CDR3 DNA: TGCGCCAGCAGCCAAGAGGTCGGCGCGGTTACCGGGGAGCTGTTTTTT

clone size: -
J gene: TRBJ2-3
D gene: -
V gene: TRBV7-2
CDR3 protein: CASSRGAPDTQYF
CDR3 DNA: TGTGCCAGCAGCCGTGGGGCGCCCGATACGCAGTATTTT

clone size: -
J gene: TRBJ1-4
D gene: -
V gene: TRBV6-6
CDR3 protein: CASSYPHREGEKLFF
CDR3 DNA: TGTGCCAGCAGTTACCCCCACAGGGAGGGAGAAAAACTGTTTTTT

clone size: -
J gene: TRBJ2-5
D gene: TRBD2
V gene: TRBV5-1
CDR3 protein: CTSSKDLTSGQETRYF
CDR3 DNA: TGCACCAGCAGCAAGGACCTCACTAGCGGCCAAGAGACCCGGTACTTT

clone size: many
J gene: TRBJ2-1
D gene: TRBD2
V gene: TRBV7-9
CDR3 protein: CASSLPRIASGDEQFF
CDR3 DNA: TGTGCCAGCAGCTTACCCAGGATCGCTAGCGGGGATGAGCAGTTCTTC

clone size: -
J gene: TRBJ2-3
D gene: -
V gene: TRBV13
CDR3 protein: CASSSRLDSADTQYF
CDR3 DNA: TGTGCCAGCAGCTCCCGACTAGACAGCGCAGATACGCAGTATTTT

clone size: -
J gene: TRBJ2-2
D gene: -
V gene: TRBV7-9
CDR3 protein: CASSSFVRRGELFF
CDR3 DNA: TGTGCCAGCAGCTCCTTTGTCCGAAGAGGGGAGCTGTTTTTT

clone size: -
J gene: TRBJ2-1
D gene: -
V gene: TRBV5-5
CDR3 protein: CASSSDIHEQFF
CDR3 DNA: TGTGCCAGCAGCTCAGACATCCATGAGCAGTTCTTC

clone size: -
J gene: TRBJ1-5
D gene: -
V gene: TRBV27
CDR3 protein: CASSLSDGASQPQHF
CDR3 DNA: TGTGCCAGCAGTTTATCCGACGGGGCAAGTCAGCCCCAGCATTTT

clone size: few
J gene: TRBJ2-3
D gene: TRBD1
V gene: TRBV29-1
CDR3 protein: CSVVLRQGGSDTQYF
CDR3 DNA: TGCAGCGTTGTATTGCGACAGGGGGGCTCAGATACGCAGTATTTT

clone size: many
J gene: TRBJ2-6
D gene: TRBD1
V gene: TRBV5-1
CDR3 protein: CASSLEGQGTRGANVLTF
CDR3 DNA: TGCGCCAGCAGCTTGGAGGGACAGGGGACTCGCGGGGCCAACGTCCTGACTTTC

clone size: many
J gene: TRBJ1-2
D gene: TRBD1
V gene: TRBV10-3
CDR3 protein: CAISGGQGDGYTF
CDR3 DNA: TGTGCCATCAGTGGAGGACAGGGGGATGGCTACACCTTC

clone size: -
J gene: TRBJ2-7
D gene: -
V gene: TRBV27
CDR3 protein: CASSPETGEQYF
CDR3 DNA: TGTGCCAGCAGCCCCGAGACGGGCGAGCAGTACTTC

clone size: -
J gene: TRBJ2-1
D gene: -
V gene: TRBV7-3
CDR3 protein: CASSQQVASYNEQFF
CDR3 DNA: TGTGCCAGCAGCCAACAGGTAGCGTCCTACAATGAGCAGTTCTTC

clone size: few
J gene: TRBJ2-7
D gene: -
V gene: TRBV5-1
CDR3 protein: CASSVDGSTRGYEQYF
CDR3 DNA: TGCGCCAGCAGCGTGGACGGGTCAACGAGGGGCTACGAGCAGTACTTC

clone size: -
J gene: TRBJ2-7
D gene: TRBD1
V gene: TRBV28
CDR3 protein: CASSSAVGGQGGNEQYF
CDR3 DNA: TGTGCCAGCAGCTCTGCCGTCGGGGGACAGGGGGGGAATGAGCAGTACTTC

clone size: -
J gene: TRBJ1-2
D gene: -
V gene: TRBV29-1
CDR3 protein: CSVAQGQDGYTF
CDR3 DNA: TGCAGCGTTGCCCAGGGGCAGGATGGCTACACCTTC

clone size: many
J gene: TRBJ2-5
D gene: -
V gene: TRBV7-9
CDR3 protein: CASSATASQETQYF
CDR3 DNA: TGTGCCAGCAGCGCGACGGCGAGCCAAGAGACCCAGTACTTC

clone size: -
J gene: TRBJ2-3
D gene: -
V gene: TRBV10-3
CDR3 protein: CAIAGTSSTDTQYF
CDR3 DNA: TGTGCCATTGCAGGGACCTCAAGCACAGATACGCAGTATTTT

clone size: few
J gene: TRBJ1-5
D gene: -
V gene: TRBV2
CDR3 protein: CASSDRVSGNQPQHF
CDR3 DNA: TGTGCCAGCAGTGACAGGGTGAGCGGCAATCAGCCCCAGCATTTT

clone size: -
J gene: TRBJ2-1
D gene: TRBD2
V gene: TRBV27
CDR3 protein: CASSSLGGAGYNEQFF
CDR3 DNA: TGTGCCAGCAGTTCCCTCGGGGGGGCCGGATACAATGAGCAGTTCTTC

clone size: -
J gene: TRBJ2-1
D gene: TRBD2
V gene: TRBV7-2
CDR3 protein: CASSLGTSGRYEQFF
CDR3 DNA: TGTGCCAGCAGCTTAGGGACTAGCGGGAGGTATGAGCAGTTCTTC

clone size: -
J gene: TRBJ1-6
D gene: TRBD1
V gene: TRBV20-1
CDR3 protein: CSAVKQGIVLNSSLHF
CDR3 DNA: TGCAGTGCTGTAAAACAGGGGATAGTTCTTAATTCATCCCTCCACTTT

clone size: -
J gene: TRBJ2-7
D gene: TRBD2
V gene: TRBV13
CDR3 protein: CASGLASGGYEQYF
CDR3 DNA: TGTGCCAGCGGCTTGGCTAGCGGGGGTTACGAGCAGTACTTC

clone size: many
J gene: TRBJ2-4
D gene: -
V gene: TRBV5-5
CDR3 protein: CASSFPPNIQYF
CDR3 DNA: TGTGCCAGCAGCTTTCCTCCAAACATTCAGTACTTC

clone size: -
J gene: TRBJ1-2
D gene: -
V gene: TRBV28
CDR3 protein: CASRLYRTSNYGYTF
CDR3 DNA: TGTGCCAGCAGGTTATACAGGACTTCTAACTATGGCTACACCTTC

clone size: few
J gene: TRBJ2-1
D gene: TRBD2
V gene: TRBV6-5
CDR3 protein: CASSYSSGRGGMNEQFF
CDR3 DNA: TGTGCCAGCAGTTACTCGTCAGGGCGGGGGGGCATGAATGAGCAGTTCTTC

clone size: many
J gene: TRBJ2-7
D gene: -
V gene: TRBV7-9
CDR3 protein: CASSLADRPYEQYF
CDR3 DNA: TGTGCCAGCAGCTTAGCCGACAGGCCCTACGAGCAGTACTTC

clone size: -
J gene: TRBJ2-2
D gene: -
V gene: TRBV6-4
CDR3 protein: CASSDSYRGASGELFF
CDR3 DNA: TGTGCCAGCAGTGACTCGTATCGGGGGGCATCCGGGGAGCTGTTTTTT

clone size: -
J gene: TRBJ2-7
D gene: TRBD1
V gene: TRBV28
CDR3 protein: CASSPGQALYEQYF
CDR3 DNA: TGTGCCAGCAGCCCGGGACAGGCACTCTACGAGCAGTACTTC

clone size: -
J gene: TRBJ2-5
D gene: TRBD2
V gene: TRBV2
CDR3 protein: CASSDVAGGAETQYF
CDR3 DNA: TGTGCCAGCAGTGACGTAGCGGGGGGCGCGGAGACCCAGTACTTC

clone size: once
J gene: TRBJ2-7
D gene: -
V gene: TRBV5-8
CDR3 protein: CASSLEGRVGYEQYF
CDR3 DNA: TGTGCCAGCAGCTTGGAAGGGCGGGTAGGGTACGAGCAGTACTTC

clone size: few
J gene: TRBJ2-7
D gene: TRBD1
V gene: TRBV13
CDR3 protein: CASSPGQGVVEQYF
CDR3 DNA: TGTGCCAGCAGCCCCGGACAGGGGGTGGTCGAGCAGTACTTC

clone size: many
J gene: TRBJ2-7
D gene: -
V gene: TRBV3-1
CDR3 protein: CASSQDISSYEQYF
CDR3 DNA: TGTGCCAGCAGCCAAGACATCTCTTCCTACGAGCAGTACTTC

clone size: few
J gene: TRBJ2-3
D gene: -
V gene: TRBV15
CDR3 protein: CATSNRQESQYF
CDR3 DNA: TGTGCCACCAGCAACAGACAGGAATCGCAGTATTTT

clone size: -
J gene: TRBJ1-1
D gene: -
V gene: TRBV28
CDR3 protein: CASRGWGGTEAFF
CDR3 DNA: TGTGCCAGTCGGGGTTGGGGAGGCACTGAAGCTTTCTTT

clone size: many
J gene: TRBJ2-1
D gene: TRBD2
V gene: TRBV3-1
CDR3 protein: CASSQDHFPGGPHNEQFF
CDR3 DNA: TGTGCCAGCAGCCAAGATCATTTCCCGGGGGGACCCCACAATGAGCAGTTCTTC

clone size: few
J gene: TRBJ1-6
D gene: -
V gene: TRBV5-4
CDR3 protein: CASSLRGEGSPLHF
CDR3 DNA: TGTGCCAGCAGCTTGCGGGGTGAGGGATCACCCCTCCACTTT

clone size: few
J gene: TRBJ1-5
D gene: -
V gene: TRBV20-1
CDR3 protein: CSAAPFNDRSNQPQHF
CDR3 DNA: TGCAGTGCTGCCCCATTTAACGACAGGTCTAATCAGCCCCAGCATTTT

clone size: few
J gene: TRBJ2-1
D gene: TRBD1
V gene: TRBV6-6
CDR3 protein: CASTLASGGQGKRFF
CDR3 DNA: TGTGCCAGCACCTTAGCCAGCGGGGGACAGGGGAAAAGGTTCTTC

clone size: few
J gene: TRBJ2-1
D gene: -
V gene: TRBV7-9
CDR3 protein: CASSLAGPRGQQFF
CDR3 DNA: TGTGCCAGCAGCTTAGCTGGGCCTAGGGGACAGCAGTTCTTC

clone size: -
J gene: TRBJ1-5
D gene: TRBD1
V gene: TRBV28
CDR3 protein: CASSPPDRGNQPQHF
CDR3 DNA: TGTGCCAGCAGTCCCCCCGACAGGGGGAATCAGCCCCAGCATTTT

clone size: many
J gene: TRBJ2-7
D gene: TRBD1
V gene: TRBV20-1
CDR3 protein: CSGSQGVWDSSYEQYF
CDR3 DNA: TGCAGTGGAAGCCAGGGAGTGTGGGACAGCTCCTACGAGCAGTACTTC

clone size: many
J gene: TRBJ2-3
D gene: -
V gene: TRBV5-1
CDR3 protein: CASSPGHSTDTQYF
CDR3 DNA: TGCGCCAGCAGCCCGGGACACAGCACAGATACGCAGTATTTT

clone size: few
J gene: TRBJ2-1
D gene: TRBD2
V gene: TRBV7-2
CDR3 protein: CASSVQPSGGANEQFF
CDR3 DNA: TGTGCCAGCAGCGTTCAGCCTAGCGGGGGGGCAAATGAGCAGTTCTTC

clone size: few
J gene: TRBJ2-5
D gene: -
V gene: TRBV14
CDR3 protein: CASSQEGTPQETQYF
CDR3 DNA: TGTGCCAGCAGCCAAGAAGGGACGCCCCAAGAGACCCAGTACTTC

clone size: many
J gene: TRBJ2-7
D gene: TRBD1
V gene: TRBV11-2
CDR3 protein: CASSLVGTGEAEQYF
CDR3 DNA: TGTGCCAGCAGCTTAGTTGGGACAGGGGAGGCCGAGCAGTACTTC

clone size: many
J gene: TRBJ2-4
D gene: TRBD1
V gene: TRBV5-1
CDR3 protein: CASSLDRADIQYF
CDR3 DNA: TGCGCCAGCAGCCTGGACAGGGCGGACATTCAGTACTTC

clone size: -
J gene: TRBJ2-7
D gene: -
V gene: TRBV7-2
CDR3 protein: CASRMGPTYEQYF
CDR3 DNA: TGTGCCAGCAGGATGGGGCCCACCTACGAGCAGTACTTC

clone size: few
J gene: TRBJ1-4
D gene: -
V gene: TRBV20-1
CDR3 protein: CSASRGVRIEKLFF
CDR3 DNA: TGCAGTGCTAGTAGGGGCGTGAGGATAGAAAAACTGTTTTTT

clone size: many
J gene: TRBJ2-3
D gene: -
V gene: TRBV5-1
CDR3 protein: CASSLGGFRRSTDTQYF
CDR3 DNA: TGCGCCAGCAGCCTTGGAGGATTTCGCAGAAGCACAGATACGCAGTATTTT

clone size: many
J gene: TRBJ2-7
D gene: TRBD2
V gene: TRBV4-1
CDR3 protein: CASSQSGLAGASYEQYF
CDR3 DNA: TGCGCCAGCAGCCAATCGGGACTAGCGGGCGCCTCCTACGAGCAGTACTTC

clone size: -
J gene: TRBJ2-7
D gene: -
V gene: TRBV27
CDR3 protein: CASGLRVHYEQYF
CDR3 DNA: TGTGCCAGCGGCTTGCGGGTCCATTACGAGCAGTACTTC

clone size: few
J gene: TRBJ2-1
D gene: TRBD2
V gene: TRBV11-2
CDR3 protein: CASSLVGLAGEQFF
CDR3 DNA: TGTGCCAGCAGCTTAGTGGGACTAGCGGGGGAGCAGTTCTTC